The source of this T cell receptor beta chain is a study of cytotoxic CD8 clonotypes in ibrutinib-treated CLL. On the study more broadly: Responses comprised around 24 partial and 2 complete; at median around six years, 14 remained remitted and roughly twelve progressed. It was after a median 12 months of treatment, range 6 to 36, that response samples were taken. Study conclusions and caveats: Public clonotypes were rare and shrank or held steady on treatment. Exceeding age-matched healthy donors, baseline clonality also tracked the counts of circulating CD8+ T cells.

Comments on this clone: What it binds is unknown.

TCRdb's copy holds only in-frame clones and misses some; the assay was immunoSEQ multiplex PCR. The sample shows approximately 50,000 clones, under 75% of them seen only once. Germline V lookup: CDR1 SEHNR, CDR2 FQNEAQ (reference sequence). The V and J ends lost 5 bases and 5 bases, in that order; junction bases with no gene match: 4. There are 14 residues in the CDR3. The chain joins TRBV7-9 to TRBJ2-2; 8 bases are a match to TRBD2. The source is a human donor with chronic lymphocytic leukemia. The sequencing here drew on PBMCs, taken after 12 months of ibrutinib treatment. CDR3 amino acids: CASSAAGGTGELFF. CDR3 sequence (DNA): TGTGCCAGCAGCGCGGCGGGGGGTACCGGGGAGCTGTTTTTT.